This is a list of T cell receptor beta chains from one sample in a study of blood T cell repertoires in COVID-19. Method: immunoSEQ multiplex PCR; TCRdb's copy keeps in-frame clones and lacks some. This sample has 95,000 to 130,000 clones, with roughly 79% found just once. Sequences were obtained from peripheral blood. These receptors were obtained from a man aged 65 to 85 with active or convalescent COVID-19. CDR3s include the opening cysteine and the closing phenylalanine or tryptophan. D genes are given only for firm matches. Size tells how often a clone was seen (once, few, many) or the class of an expanded clone, and some rows leave it out.

cdr3_nt	cdr3_aa	clone_size	d_call	v_call	j_call	cdr3_length
TGCGCCAGCAGCTTGGGCATAGACAGCCAAGAGACCCAGTACTTC	CASSLGIDSQETQYF	.	.	TRBV5-1	TRBJ2-5	15
TGTGCCAGCAGCCAAGAGAGGGACAGACCCTATGGCTACACCTTC	CASSQERDRPYGYTF	.	TRBD1	TRBV4-2	TRBJ1-2	15
TGCGCCAGCAGCCAAGAAGGGGGCGCCTACAATGAGCAGTTCTTC	CASSQEGGAYNEQFF	few	TRBD1	TRBV4-3	TRBJ2-1	15
TGCGCCAGCAGCCCGGGACAGCACTATGGCTACACCTTC	CASSPGQHYGYTF	.	TRBD1	TRBV4-1	TRBJ1-2	13
TGTGCCAGCAGCCCCCCCGGGACTAGGAACACCGGGGAGCTGTTTTTT	CASSPPGTRNTGELFF	.	TRBD2	TRBV11-3	TRBJ2-2	16
TGTGCCAGCAGCCAAGGATATGGCCGGGGAGGCTACGAGCAGTACTTC	CASSQGYGRGGYEQYF	.	.	TRBV7-2	TRBJ2-7	16
TGTGCCAGCAGCCGGATTCGGGCGGGAGGCTCCGGACAGCAGTACTTC	CASSRIRAGGSGQQYF	.	TRBD2	TRBV7-2	TRBJ2-7	16
TGTGCCAGCAGTTTAGAAGGGACTAGTTACAATGAGCAGTTCTTC	CASSLEGTSYNEQFF	.	TRBD2	TRBV28	TRBJ2-1	15
TGTGCCAGCAGTTACGACAGGGTCTATGGCTACACCTTC	CASSYDRVYGYTF	.	TRBD1	TRBV6-6	TRBJ1-2	13
TGTGCCAGCAGTTTAAAATTGGACAATAATGAAAAACTGTTTTTT	CASSLKLDNNEKLFF	.	.	TRBV28	TRBJ1-4	15
TGTGCCAGCAGTGGGGGCCAGCGGGACACAGATACGCAGTATTTT	CASSGGQRDTDTQYF	.	TRBD2	TRBV2	TRBJ2-3	15